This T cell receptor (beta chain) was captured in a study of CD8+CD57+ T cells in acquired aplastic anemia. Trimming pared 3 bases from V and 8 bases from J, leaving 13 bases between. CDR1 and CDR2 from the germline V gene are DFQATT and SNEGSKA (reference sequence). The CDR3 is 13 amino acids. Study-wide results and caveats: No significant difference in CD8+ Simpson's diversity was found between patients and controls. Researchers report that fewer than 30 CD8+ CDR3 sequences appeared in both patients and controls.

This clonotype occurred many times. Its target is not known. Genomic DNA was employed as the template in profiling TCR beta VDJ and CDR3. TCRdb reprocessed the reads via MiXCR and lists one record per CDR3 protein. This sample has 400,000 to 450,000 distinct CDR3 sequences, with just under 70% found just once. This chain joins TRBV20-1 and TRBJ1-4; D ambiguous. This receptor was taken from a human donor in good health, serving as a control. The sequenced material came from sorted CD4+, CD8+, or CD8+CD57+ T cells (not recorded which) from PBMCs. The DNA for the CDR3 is TGCAGTGCTAGTAGAGGAAATGGAGAAAAACTGTTTTTT. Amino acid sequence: CSASRGNGEKLFF.